These T cell receptor beta chains were read from a single sample in a study of T-cell reconstitution after alpha-beta-depleted transplantation in children. Using its own MiXCR run on the PCR reads, TCRdb lists one record per CDR3 protein. Of almost 250,000 distinct CDR3 sequences in the sample, over 20% were seen once. This specimen consisted of PBMCs, obtained before TCRalphabeta/CD19-depleted stem cell transplant. The receptors stem from a girl aged 2 to 9 with Fanconi anemia, due to receive a stem cell transplant. Each CDR3 is given with its conserved first and last residue.

TRBV12-3/TRBV12-4	CATRVGLAKNIQYF
TRBV29-1	CSVESSVGSYEQYF
TRBV19	CASRTGRRGYTF
TRBV6-4	CASTPRVSYEQYF
TRBV12-3/TRBV12-4	CATTSAGDGADTQYF
TRBV7-9	CASSPRLAEGAKNIQYF
TRBV6-5	CASSYSLAGKTDTQYF
TRBV20-1	CSADGMGTYEQYF
TRBV29-1	CSVALGGGDTQYF
TRBV5-1	CASSFGTGGGSEQYF
TRBV29-1	CSVALPGKAFF
TRBV29-1	CSVVDNEQYF
TRBV7-9	CASSLARQPTETQYF
TRBV9	CASSVATGGYEQYF
TRBV20-1	CSARMRRDMSYEQYF
TRBV29-1	CSVARGIAYNEQFF
TRBV24-1	CATISGLRDEQFF
TRBV7-3	CASSLGGITEAFF
TRBV29-1	CSVVGEERDGGFGEQFF
TRBV6-5	CASSSPHSGGNTIYF
TRBV18	CASSPWGGPPASDTQYF
TRBV20-1	CSASYLAGGETQYF
TRBV19	CASSSGTVYYEQYF
TRBV11-2	CASSVTTGTGGETDTQYF
TRBV4-1	CASSQEKRAYAEAFF
TRBV7-2	CASSYQGGQGETQYF
TRBV30	CAWKDYGESQPQHF
TRBV7-2	CASSLGAGANDNEQFF
TRBV12-3/TRBV12-4	CASSFRRSTDTQYF
TRBV5-1	CASSRDRVYNEQFF
TRBV12-3/TRBV12-4	CASSFPAGSPMNTGELFF
TRBV7-9	CASSSPGSYEQYF
TRBV27	CASSTLAGLSYEQYF
TRBV11-1	CASSFSSGTSGRRYEQYF
TRBV30	CAWSGAGSGEQFF
TRBV4-2	CASSQDKGRTWDYEQYF
TRBV11-2	CASTSGQGAGSGRGEQYF
TRBV4-2	CASSQNSAGVQGF
TRBV29-1	CSVENRETQYF
TRBV29-1	CSVDDSGGPTQYF
TRBV10-3	CAIRSSTDTQYF
TRBV5-1	CASSLPGDNQPQHF
TRBV30	CAWERNVREPGQSDGYTF
TRBV7-9	CASSFGTEDFPYGYTF
TRBV7-8	CASSLGQDPGNTIYF
TRBV6-1	CATRDGYSNQPQHF
TRBV12-3/TRBV12-4	CASSFEWSGDEQYF
TRBV29-1	CSVLQGKAASTDTQYF
TRBV20-1	CSASGSGGTSTDTQYF
TRBV7-3	CASSPLGQGFPAKQFF
TRBV7-2	CASSLAWSEQYF
TRBV20-1	CSATPGWGGASLPYNEQFF
TRBV29-1	CSVPTSGANQETQYF
TRBV13	CASSLGPGTGSNEQYF
TRBV10-3	CAISELAGAYNEQFF
TRBV6-5	CASSYNRQSYEQYF
TRBV20-1	CSMNSFGGDTQYF